The count of the clone carrying this T cell receptor (beta chain) is one. This CDR3 spans 14 amino acids. The germline V and J ends were trimmed by 0 bases and 7 bases, with 10 bases remaining between them. Germline V CDR1 and CDR2: MGHRA, YSYEKL. These data come from a study of shared T cell receptors in the human thymus. Measured with immunoSEQ multiplex PCR; TCRdb has only the in-frame clones, and not every one. This sample has 650,000 to 950,000 clones, with approximately 85% found just once. This same sample was also taken into another study, of human thymus T cells. That source notes: Thymus tissue was removed during corrective cardiac surgery.

J is TRBJ2-1 and V is TRBV4-1; D possibly corresponds to TRBD2 (5 bases). Sequencing was carried out using thymocytes. The TCR was taken from a girl under two years old with a congenital heart defect. For the CDR3, the DNA is TGCGCCAGCAGCCAAGACTTGAGCGGTAATGAGCAGTTCTTC. As protein: CASSQDLSGNEQFF.